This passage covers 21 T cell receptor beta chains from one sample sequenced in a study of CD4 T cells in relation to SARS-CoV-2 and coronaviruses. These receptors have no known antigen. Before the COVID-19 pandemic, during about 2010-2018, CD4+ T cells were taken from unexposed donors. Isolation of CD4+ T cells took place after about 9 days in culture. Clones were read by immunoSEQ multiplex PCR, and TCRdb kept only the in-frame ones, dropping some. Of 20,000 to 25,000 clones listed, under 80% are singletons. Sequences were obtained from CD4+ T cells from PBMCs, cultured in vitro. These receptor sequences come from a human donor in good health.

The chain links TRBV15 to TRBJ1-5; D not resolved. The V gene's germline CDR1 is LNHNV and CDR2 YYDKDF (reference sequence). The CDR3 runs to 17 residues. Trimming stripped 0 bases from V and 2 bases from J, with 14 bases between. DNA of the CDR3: TGTGCCACCAGCAGAGATAGTGCCGTGGTCGGCAATCAGCCCCAGCATTTT. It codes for CATSRDSAVVGNQPQHF.

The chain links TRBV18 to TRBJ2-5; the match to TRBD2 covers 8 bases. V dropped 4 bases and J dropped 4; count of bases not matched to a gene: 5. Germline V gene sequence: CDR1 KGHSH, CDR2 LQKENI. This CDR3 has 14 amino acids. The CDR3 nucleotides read TGTGCCAGCTCACGTGTAGCGGGACCAGAGACCCAGTACTTC. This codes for CASSRVAGPETQYF.

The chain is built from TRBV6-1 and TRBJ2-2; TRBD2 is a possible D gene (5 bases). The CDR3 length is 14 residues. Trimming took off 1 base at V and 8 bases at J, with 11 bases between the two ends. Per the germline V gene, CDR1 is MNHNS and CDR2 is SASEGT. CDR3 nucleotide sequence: TGTGCCAGCAGTGAAGGAGCGGTGAATGGGGAGCTGTTTTTT. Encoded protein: CASSEGAVNGELFF.

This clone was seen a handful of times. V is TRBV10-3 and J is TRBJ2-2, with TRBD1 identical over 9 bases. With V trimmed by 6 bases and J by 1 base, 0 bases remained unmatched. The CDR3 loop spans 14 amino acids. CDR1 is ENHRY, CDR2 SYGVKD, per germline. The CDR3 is CAIRTGGNTGELFF. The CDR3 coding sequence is TGTGCCATCAGGACAGGGGGGAACACCGGGGAGCTGTTTTTT.

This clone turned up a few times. The CDR3 spells CAGWGSAYEQYF. The CDR3 DNA sequence: TGCGCCGGTTGGGGCAGTGCCTACGAGCAGTACTTC. The rearrangement joins TRBV23-1 to TRBJ2-7; perhaps TRBD1 as D (5 bases). TRBV23-1 is marked as an open reading frame, function uncertain. With 11 bases removed from V and 2 bases from J, the gap between germline ends came to 13 bases. This CDR3 has 12 amino acids.

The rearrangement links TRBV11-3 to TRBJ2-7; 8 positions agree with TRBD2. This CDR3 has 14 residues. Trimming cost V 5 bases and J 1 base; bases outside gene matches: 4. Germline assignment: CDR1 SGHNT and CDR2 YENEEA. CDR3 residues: CASSPREGSYEQYF. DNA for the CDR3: TGTGCCAGCAGCCCACGGGAGGGATCCTACGAGCAGTACTTC.

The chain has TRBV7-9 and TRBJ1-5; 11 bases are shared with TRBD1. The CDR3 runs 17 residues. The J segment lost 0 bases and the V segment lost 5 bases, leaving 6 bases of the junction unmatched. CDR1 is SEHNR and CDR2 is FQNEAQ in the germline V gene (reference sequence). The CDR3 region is CASSGQGAGYSNQPQHF. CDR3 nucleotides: TGTGCCAGCAGCGGACAGGGGGCCGGGTATAGCAATCAGCCCCAGCATTTT.

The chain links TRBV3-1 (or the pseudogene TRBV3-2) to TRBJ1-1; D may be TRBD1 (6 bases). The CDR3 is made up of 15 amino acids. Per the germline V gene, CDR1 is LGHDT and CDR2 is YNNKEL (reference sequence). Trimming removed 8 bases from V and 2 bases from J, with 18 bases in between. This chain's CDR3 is CASATGGNLNTEAFF. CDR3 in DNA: TGTGCCAGCGCCACGGGGGGCAATTTAAACACTGAAGCTTTCTTT.

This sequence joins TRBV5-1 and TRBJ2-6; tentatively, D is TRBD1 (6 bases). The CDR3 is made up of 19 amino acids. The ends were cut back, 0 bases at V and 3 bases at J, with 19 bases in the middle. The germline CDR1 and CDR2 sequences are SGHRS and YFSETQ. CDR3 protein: CASSLEDRSFSFGANVLTF. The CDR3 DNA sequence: TGCGCCAGCAGCTTGGAAGACAGGTCGTTTTCTTTTGGGGCCAACGTCCTGACTTTC.

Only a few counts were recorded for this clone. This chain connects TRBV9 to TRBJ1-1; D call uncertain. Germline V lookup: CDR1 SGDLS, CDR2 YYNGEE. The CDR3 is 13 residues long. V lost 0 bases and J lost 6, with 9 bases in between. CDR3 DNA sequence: TGTGCCAGCAGCGTAGGAACCCGGCCTGAAGCTTTCTTT. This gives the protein CASSVGTRPEAFF.

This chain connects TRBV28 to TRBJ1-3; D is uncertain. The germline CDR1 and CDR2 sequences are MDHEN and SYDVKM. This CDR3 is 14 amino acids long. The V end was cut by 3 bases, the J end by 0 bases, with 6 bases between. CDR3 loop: CASSLDGSGNTIYF. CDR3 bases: TGTGCCAGCAGTTTGGACGGCTCTGGAAACACCATATATTTT.

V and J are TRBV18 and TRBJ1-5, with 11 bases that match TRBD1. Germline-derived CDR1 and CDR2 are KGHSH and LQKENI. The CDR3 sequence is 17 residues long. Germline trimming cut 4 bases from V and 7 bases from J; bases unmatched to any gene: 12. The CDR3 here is CASSRGQGAALEQPQHF. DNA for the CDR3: TGTGCCAGCTCACGAGGACAGGGGGCGGCCCTTGAGCAGCCCCAGCATTTT.

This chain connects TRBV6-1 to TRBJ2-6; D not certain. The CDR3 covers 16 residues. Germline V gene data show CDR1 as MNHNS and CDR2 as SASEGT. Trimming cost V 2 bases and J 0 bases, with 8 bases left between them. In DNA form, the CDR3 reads TGTGCCAGCAGTGAACGGTATAGCTCTGGGGCCAACGTCCTGACTTTC. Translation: CASSERYSSGANVLTF.

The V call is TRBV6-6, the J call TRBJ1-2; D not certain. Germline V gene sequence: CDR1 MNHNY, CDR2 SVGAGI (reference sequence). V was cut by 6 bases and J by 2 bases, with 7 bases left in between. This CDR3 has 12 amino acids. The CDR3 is CASSPENYGYTF. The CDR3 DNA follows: TGTGCCAGCAGCCCGGAGAACTATGGCTACACCTTC.

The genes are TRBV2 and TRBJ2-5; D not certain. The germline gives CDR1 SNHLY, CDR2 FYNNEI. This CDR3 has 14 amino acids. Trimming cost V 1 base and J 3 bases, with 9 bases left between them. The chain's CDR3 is CASSEGATKETQYF. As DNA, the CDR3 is TGTGCCAGCAGTGAAGGGGCCACAAAAGAGACCCAGTACTTC.

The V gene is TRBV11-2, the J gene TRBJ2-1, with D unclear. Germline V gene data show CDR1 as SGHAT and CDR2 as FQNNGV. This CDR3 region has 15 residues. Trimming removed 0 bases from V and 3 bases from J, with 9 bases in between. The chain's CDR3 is CASSLDADGYNEQFF. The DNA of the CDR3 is TGTGCCAGCAGCTTAGATGCTGACGGCTACAATGAGCAGTTCTTC.

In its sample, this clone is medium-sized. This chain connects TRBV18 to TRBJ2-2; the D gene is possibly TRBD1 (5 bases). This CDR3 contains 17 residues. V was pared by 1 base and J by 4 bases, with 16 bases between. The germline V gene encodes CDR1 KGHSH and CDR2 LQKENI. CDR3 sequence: CASSPLSEPDSTGELFF. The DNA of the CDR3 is TGTGCCAGCTCACCACTTTCCGAACCAGACAGCACCGGGGAGCTGTTTTTT.

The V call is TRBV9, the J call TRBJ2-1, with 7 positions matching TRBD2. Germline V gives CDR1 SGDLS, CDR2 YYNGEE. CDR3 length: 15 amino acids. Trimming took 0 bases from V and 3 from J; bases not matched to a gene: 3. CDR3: CASSVEGGSYNEQFF. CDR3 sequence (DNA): TGTGCCAGCAGCGTAGAAGGCGGGAGCTACAATGAGCAGTTCTTC. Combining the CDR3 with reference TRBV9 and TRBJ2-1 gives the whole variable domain DSGVTQTPKHLITATGQRVTLRCSPRSGDLSVYWYQQSLDQGLQFLIQYYNGEERAKGNILERFSAQQFPDLHSELNLSSLELGDSALYFCASSVEGGSYNEQFFGPGTRLTVL.

The CDR3 sequence is CASSSTSGQYNEQFF. The CDR3, as DNA: TGTGCCAGCAGCTCGACTAGCGGACAATACAATGAGCAGTTCTTC. The chain has TRBV7-2 and TRBJ2-1; 9 bases map to TRBD2. The CDR3 runs to 15 residues. The junction had 5 bases not matched to a gene; V was cut back by 4 bases and J by 4 bases. Germline-derived CDR1 and CDR2 are SGHTA and FQGNSA.

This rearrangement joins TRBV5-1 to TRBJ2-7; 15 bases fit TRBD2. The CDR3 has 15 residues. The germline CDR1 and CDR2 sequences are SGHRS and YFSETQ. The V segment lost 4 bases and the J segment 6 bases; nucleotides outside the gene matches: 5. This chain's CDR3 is CASSPGLAGGPEQYF. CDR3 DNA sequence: TGCGCCAGCAGCCCGGGACTAGCGGGGGGCCCCGAGCAGTACTTC.

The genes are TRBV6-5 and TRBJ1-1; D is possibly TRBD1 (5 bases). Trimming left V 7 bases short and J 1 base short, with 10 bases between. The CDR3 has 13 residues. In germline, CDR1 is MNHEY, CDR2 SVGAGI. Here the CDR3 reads CASTMTENTEAFF. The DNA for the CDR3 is TGTGCCAGCACAATGACAGAGAACACTGAAGCTTTCTTT.